This TCR beta chain was profiled in a study of CD8 T cells in ankylosing spondylitis. Only one count was recorded for this clonotype. Antigen unknown. One end of the junction fails to match germline, which may point to a read error. A quantitative 5'-RACE method, one with molecular barcodes, was used to make TCR beta libraries. MiXCR, run by TCRdb on the 5' RACE reads, gives a single entry per CDR3 protein. Here the sample spans some 800,000 distinct CDR3 sequences, about 12% being singletons. General study results and limits: For ankylosing spondylitis blood, a TCR beta motif of fewer than 10 highly homologous variants appeared characteristic. Enrichment of disease-linked clones was reportedly significant in matched ankylosing spondylitis synovial fluid.

This receptor was taken from a male donor with ankylosing spondylitis. The sequencing sample was made of blood, either unsorted or a sorted T cell fraction (not recorded which).

CDR3 protein: CRATLGPHNSPLHF. CDR3 DNA: TGCAGAGCTACCCTAGGCCCCCATAATTCACCCCTCCACTTT. This chain uses TRBV20-1 with TRBJ1-6; D is unresolved. Germline lookup yields CDR1 DFQATT and CDR2 SNEGSKA (reference sequence). This CDR3 spans 14 amino acids.